This passage covers 24 T cell receptor beta chains from one sample sequenced in a study of human T cells and chemical hapten exposure. Time point noted: patch test 2, 6 weeks after DPC sensitization. As to treatment: therapeutic diphenylcyclopropenone sensitization with weekly scalp DPC. TCRdb recomputed calls from the RACE reads with MiXCR, one row per CDR3 protein. The sample lists about 89,000 distinct CDR3 sequences, 8% to 13% seen once, with around 2.1% in the top ten. The input for sequencing was whole blood, taken in connection with sensitization to the hapten diphenylcyclopropenone (DPC). The source is a man aged 40-50 years with alopecia areata. Some clones in this sample may be carry-over from other donors' samples.

This clonotype was observed many times. This chain joins TRBV6-2 or TRBV6-3 and TRBJ1-4; D not resolved. Germline CDR1 reads MNHEY; CDR2 reads SVGEGT. Deletions cut 8 bases from V and 5 bases from J, with 27 bases between. CDR3 size: 18 residues. CDR3 nucleotides: TGTGCCAGCCGAAAGACGTCATGGGCCCAAGACTACAATGAAAAACTGTTTTTT. Protein: CASRKTSWAQDYNEKLFF.

A few counts support this clonotype. This chain links TRBV24-1 with TRBJ2-1; perhaps TRBD1 as D (6 bases). Per germline, CDR1 KGHDR and CDR2 SFDVKD. Trimming removed 7 bases from V and 7 bases from J, with 10 bases in between. The CDR3 sequence is 12 residues long. The chain's CDR3 is CATRDSWNEQFF. The CDR3, as DNA: TGTGCCACCAGGGACAGTTGGAATGAGCAGTTCTTC.

This clonotype was recorded a few times. The gene calls are TRBV5-4 and TRBJ2-5; D remains ambiguous. V lost 1 base to trimming and J lost 2 bases, with 6 bases between them. The CDR3 totals 13 residues. Germline CDR1 is SGHNT and CDR2 is YYREEE (reference sequence). The CDR3 region is CASSLRQQETQYF. CDR3 in DNA: TGTGCCAGCAGCTTGAGGCAGCAAGAGACCCAGTACTTC.

This clonotype was recorded once. V gene TRBV7-9 combines with J gene TRBJ2-1, with TRBD2 as a possible D gene (5 bases). The CDR3 contains 16 residues. Per germline, CDR1 SEHNR and CDR2 FQNEAQ (reference sequence). Trimming cost V 3 bases and J 0 bases, with 12 bases left between them. CDR3 coding DNA: TGTGCCAGCAGCTTTCGGGTGGGAGTCTCCTACAATGAGCAGTTCTTC. Protein product: CASSFRVGVSYNEQFF. Full variable domain (outside the CDR3, taken from reference TRBV7-9 and TRBJ2-1): DTGVSQNPRHKITKRGQNVTFRCDPISEHNRLYWYRQTLGQGPEFLTYFQNEAQLEKSRLLSDRFSAERPKGSFSTLEIQRTEQGDSAMYLCASSFRVGVSYNEQFFGPGTRLTVL.

This clonotype has at least ten counts. The CDR3 sequence: CASSKAGGTGEDNEKLFF. CDR3 DNA: TGTGCCAGCAGCAAAGCCGGGGGGACAGGGGAGGATAATGAAAAACTGTTTTTT. The V call is TRBV21-1, the J call TRBJ1-4; TRBD1 reflects the table's D call only, with no check against the DNA. TRBV21-1 is a pseudogene locus. The CDR3 runs 18 residues.

V usage is TRBV6-5 and J usage is TRBJ2-3; 11 bases fit TRBD2. Germline lookup yields CDR1 MNHEY and CDR2 SVGAGI. J was trimmed by 5 bases and V by 0 bases; bases with no gene match: 7. The CDR3 is 17 amino acids. This chain's CDR3 is CASSYSGSGRVGDTQYF. CDR3 sequence (DNA): TGTGCCAGCAGTTACTCTGGTAGCGGGAGGGTTGGAGATACGCAGTATTTT.

There are a few counts of this clonotype. V usage is TRBV10-3 and J usage is TRBJ2-3; possibly TRBD1 for D (5 bases). This CDR3 is built from 15 residues. Between the trimmed V and J ends, which lost 4 bases and 0 bases, there was a span of 11 bases. Germline assignment: CDR1 ENHRY and CDR2 SYGVKD. CDR3 DNA: TGTGCCATCAGTGCTCCAGGGCGAAGCACAGATACGCAGTATTTT. This sequence encodes CAISAPGRSTDTQYF.

The CDR3 bases are TGCAGTGCTAGAGATAGTGACAGTTCCCCCCTTCGGGAAAAACTGTTTTTT. Its protein is CSARDSDSSPLREKLFF. The V call is TRBV20-1, the J call TRBJ1-4; D might be TRBD1 (5 bases). CDR3 length: 17 amino acids. V was trimmed by 0 bases and J by 8 bases, leaving 22 bases between them. Germline V gives CDR1 DFQATT, CDR2 SNEGSKA (reference sequence).

This clonotype was found many times. The chain couples TRBV20-1 to TRBJ1-4, with 9 nucleotides matching TRBD1. The CDR3 has 19 amino acids. Germline CDR1 and CDR2: DFQATT and SNEGSKA (reference sequence). With V trimmed by 0 bases and J by 0 bases, 11 bases remained unmatched. CDR3 bases: TGCAGTGCTAGAGATTGGGGACAGGGCTCAGTTGCAACTAATGAAAAACTGTTTTTT. Its translation: CSARDWGQGSVATNEKLFF.

This chain connects TRBV21-1 to TRBJ2-7; whether TRBD1, the table's D call, matches the DNA was not checked. TRBV21-1 is a pseudogene. The CDR3 runs 13 residues. CDR3 DNA: TGTGCCAGCAGCAAGACAGGTCCGGGGGAGCAGTACTTC. It yields the protein CASSKTGPGEQYF.

This clonotype was recorded many times. The V call is TRBV7-9, the J call TRBJ1-1; D unresolved. This CDR3 comprises 13 residues. The germline V gene has CDR1 SEHNR and CDR2 FQNEAQ (reference sequence). V was shortened by 1 base and J by 6 bases, with 9 bases between the two germline ends. The CDR3 nucleotides read TGTGCCAGCAGCTTAGACTTGGCCGCTGAAGCTTTCTTT. The encoded protein is CASSLDLAAEAFF.

This clonotype has more than one count but fewer than ten. V is TRBV29-1 and J is TRBJ2-2; 9 bases match TRBD1. The germline V gene encodes CDR1 SQVTM and CDR2 ANQGSEA. V was clipped by 1 base and J by 8 bases; unmatched bases: 11. This CDR3 contains 16 residues. The CDR3, as DNA: TGCAGCGTTGAAGGGCCCGGGGACAGGGATATGGGGGAGCTGTTTTTT. Translation gives CSVEGPGDRDMGELFF.

This clonotype was detected a few times. V usage is TRBV3-1 and J usage is TRBJ1-2; D uncertain. Germline CDR1 LGHDT, CDR2 YNNKEL (reference sequence). The CDR3 has 16 amino acids. The germline V and J ends were trimmed by 0 bases and 3 bases, with 14 bases remaining between them. The CDR3 DNA reads as TGTGCCAGCAGCCAAGACTCACACCTTTCACACTATGGCTACACCTTC. It specifies CASSQDSHLSHYGYTF.

The table lists this clonotype with a few counts. The V call is TRBV21-1, the J call TRBJ2-3; the DNA was not compared with TRBD1, the D call given in the table. TRBV21-1 is annotated as a pseudogene. The CDR3 contains 15 residues. The chain's CDR3 is CASMPRLDTGDTQYF. In DNA, the CDR3 is TGTGCCAGCATGCCCCGTTTGGACACTGGGGATACGCAGTATTTT.

This clonotype was observed a handful of times. The CDR3 protein is CASSFWQGPTDTQYF. The CDR3 DNA reads TGTGCCAGCAGTTTTTGGCAGGGCCCCACAGATACGCAGTATTTT. V is TRBV27 and J is TRBJ2-3, with D possibly TRBD1 on 5 matching bases. V dropped 3 bases and J dropped 2 bases, with 12 bases sitting between them. Germline V gene lookup returns CDR1 MNHEY and CDR2 SMNVEV (reference sequence). This CDR3 is 15 amino acids long.

This clonotype was found a few times. The chain joins TRBV6-6 to TRBJ1-4; weak D call: TRBD1 (5 bases). The CDR3 sequence is 13 residues long. V lost 8 bases and J 1 base, leaving 8 bases between the germline ends. Germline V gives CDR1 MNHNY, CDR2 SVGAGI (reference sequence). CDR3: CASSQGTNEKLFF. In nucleotides, the CDR3 is TGTGCCAGCTCTCAGGGAACTAATGAAAAACTGTTTTTT.

The chain employs TRBV29-1 and TRBJ2-3; TRBD2 aligns across 7 bases. V trimming: 6 bases; J trimming: 0 bases; junction bases outside the gene matches: 6. The CDR3 is 14 residues long. Per the germline V gene, CDR1 is SQVTM and CDR2 is ANQGSEA. The CDR3 is CSVKAGVSTDTQYF. For the CDR3, the DNA is TGCAGCGTAAAGGCGGGAGTCAGCACAGATACGCAGTATTTT.

In regard to this clonotype: This may arise from a read error, as a much more abundant clone is one base away. This chain joins TRBV11-2 and TRBJ1-1; possible D gene TRBD1, 5 bases. Germline V gene data show CDR1 as SGHAT and CDR2 as FQNNGV. The CDR3 is made up of 15 amino acids. The V gene lost 4 bases and the J gene lost 5 bases, with 17 bases spanning the gap. Here the CDR3 reads CASSSMRGERTEAFF. DNA of the CDR3: TGTGCCAGCAGCTCAATGCGAGGGGAAAGGACTGAAGCTTTCTTT.

This chain joins TRBV20-1 and TRBJ2-1; no definite D call. The V and J ends lost 6 bases and 6 bases respectively, with 15 bases between them. The germline V gene has CDR1 DFQATT and CDR2 SNEGSKA (reference sequence). The CDR3 sequence is 13 residues long. Here the CDR3 reads CSAVMGSINEQFF. The DNA for the CDR3 is TGCAGTGCCGTAATGGGTAGCATCAATGAGCAGTTCTTC.

This clonotype was recorded many times. This chain joins TRBV7-9 and TRBJ1-1; no reliable D call. CDR1 SEHNR and CDR2 FQNEAQ come from the germline V gene (reference sequence). This CDR3 has 14 amino acids. Trimming pared 2 bases from V and 1 base from J, leaving 8 bases between. The CDR3 DNA reads TGTGCCAGCAGCTTAATGGCGGGGAACACTGAAGCTTTCTTT. Protein sequence: CASSLMAGNTEAFF.

This chain joins TRBV11-3 and TRBJ2-3; D gene uncertain. This CDR3 has 13 residues. Germline V CDR1 and CDR2: SGHNT, YENEEA. V was pared by 0 bases and J by 5 bases, with 6 bases between. The CDR3 here is CASSLDKRDTQYF. The CDR3 nucleotides read TGTGCCAGCAGCTTAGATAAAAGAGATACGCAGTATTTT.

Ten or more counts support this clonotype. V gene TRBV6-5 combines with J gene TRBJ1-5; D perhaps matches TRBD1 (6 bases). The CDR3 is 15 amino acids. V shed 6 bases and J shed 0 bases, with 12 bases lying between them. Looked up from germline, CDR1 is MNHEY and CDR2 is SVGAGI. Here the CDR3 DNA reads TGTGCCAGCAGAAGACAGGCACTTAGCAATCAGCCCCAGCATTTT. This encodes CASRRQALSNQPQHF.

The gene calls are TRBV9 and TRBJ2-5, with D possibly being TRBD2 (5 bases). The CDR3 is made up of 16 amino acids. Germline CDR1 is SGDLS and CDR2 is YYNGEE. The V gene lost 0 bases and the J gene lost 1 base, with 13 bases spanning the gap. CDR3 coding DNA: TGTGCCAGCAGCGTAGCTCAATCGGGGTTCCAAGAGACCCAGTACTTC. Translated, it gives CASSVAQSGFQETQYF. The full variable domain, its missing parts supplied by reference TRBV9 and TRBJ2-5, is DSGVTQTPKHLITATGQRVTLRCSPRSGDLSVYWYQQSLDQGLQFLIQYYNGEERAKGNILERFSAQQFPDLHSELNLSSLELGDSALYFCASSVAQSGFQETQYFGPGTRLLVL.

This clonotype has just a few counts. The V gene is TRBV4-2, the J gene TRBJ2-2, with D perhaps matching TRBD2 (5 bases). The CDR3 length is 16 residues. Germline CDR1 LGHNA, CDR2 YNFKEQ. The ends were cut back, 2 bases at V and 5 bases at J, with 15 bases in the middle. CDR3 in DNA: TGTGCCAGCAGCCAAATTGGAGGAGATCGGACCGGGGAGCTGTTTTTT. Translated: CASSQIGGDRTGELFF.